This record looks at one TCR beta chain sequence and its context. The entry originates in a study of siplizumab effects on memory and regulatory T cells. This CDR3 has 18 amino acids. Trimming took 4 bases from V and 1 from J; bases not matched to a gene: 11. Germline loops: CDR1 SGHRS, CDR2 YFSETQ. Sequencing used immunoSEQ multiplex PCR; TCRdb keeps in-frame clones, though not all of them. This sample has approximately 100,000 clones, with 94% found just once. The receptor was isolated from a human donor in good health. This chain links TRBV5-1 with TRBJ2-2, with 9 bases lining up with TRBD2. The sequenced sample consisted of Tregs sorted from blood. The CDR3 DNA sequence: TGCGCCAGCAGCCCCGACCTTACACTAGCGGGGAACACCGGGGAGCTGTTTTTT. Translation gives CASSPDLTLAGNTGELFF.